A selection of T cell receptor beta chains follows, all from one sample in a study of T cell repertoires in cytomegalovirus infection. TCRdb itself ran the reads through MiXCR, one entry per CDR3 protein. The repertoire holds more than 400,000 distinct CDR3 sequences, with 26% as singletons. What was sequenced was PBMCs. These receptors all come from a human donor in good health (CMV status not recorded). Some clones in this sample may be carry-over from other donors' samples. CDR3s include the opening cysteine and the closing phenylalanine or tryptophan. The D gene is left open where the match is weak. Clone size, where shown, is once, few, many, or a class for clones that have expanded.

size	J	V	D	DNA	CDR3
once	TRBJ2-2	TRBV5-1	TRBD2	TGCGCCAGCAGCTCCGCCGGGACTAGCGGGAGCCGGGCCGGGGAGCTGTTTTTT	CASSSAGTSGSRAGELFF
few	TRBJ2-1	TRBV7-2	TRBD2	TGTGCCAGCAGCCTCCGGACTAGCGGGAGTATGAGTGAGCAGTTCTTC	CASSLRTSGSMSEQFF
many	TRBJ2-1	TRBV18	TRBD2	TGTGCCAGCTCACCATTCTTTCGACTAGCGGGAGAAGAGCAGTTCTTC	CASSPFFRLAGEEQFF
few	TRBJ1-1	TRBV14	TRBD1	TGTGCCAGCAGCCCGCGGGACAGGGGGCTGGGTGAAGCTTTCTTT	CASSPRDRGLGEAFF
few	TRBJ1-1	TRBV28	TRBD1	TGTGCCAGCAGCAAATACAACCCTGGACAGGGGGAGACTGAAGCTTTCTTT	CASSKYNPGQGETEAFF
few	TRBJ2-2	TRBV7-3	-	TGTGCCAGCAGCCATTCGACGAGACATACCGGGGAGCTGTTTTTT	CASSHSTRHTGELFF
few	TRBJ1-1	TRBV4-3	-	TGCGCCAGCAGCCAAGATTTCCGCGGGCTTGAAGCTTTCTTT	CASSQDFRGLEAFF
-	TRBJ1-2	TRBV7-2	TRBD1	TGTGCCAGCAGCCCCCAGGGGGGCCCCCTTTCTAACTATGGCTACACCTTC	CASSPQGGPLSNYGYTF
few	TRBJ2-1	TRBV6-2/TRBV6-3	-	TGTGCCAGCAGTTACCCCTGGGGGCGCGATAACAATGAGCAGTTCTTC	CASSYPWGRDNNEQFF
-	TRBJ1-1	TRBV10-3	TRBD1	TGTGCCATCAGTGGAACAGGGGGCGGCACTGAAGCTTTCTTT	CAISGTGGGTEAFF
-	TRBJ1-2	TRBV13	-	TGTGCCAGCAGCTTAGGCCCCCAAGACCGCTACACCTTC	CASSLGPQDRYTF
-	TRBJ2-2	TRBV20-1	TRBD2	TGCAGTGCTGCCGGGGGGACCGGGGAGCTGTTTTTT	CSAAGGTGELFF
-	TRBJ2-3	TRBV28	TRBD2	TGTGCCAGCAGCTCAGACGACAGGGGTCTAGCGGGAGGGCCCGCAGATACGCAGTATTTT	CASSSDDRGLAGGPADTQYF
-	TRBJ2-7	TRBV4-2	TRBD1	TGTGCCAGCAGCCGCACCGGGACAGGGGTTCTCGAGCAGTACTTC	CASSRTGTGVLEQYF
-	TRBJ1-3	TRBV12-3/TRBV12-4	-	TGTGCCAGCAGTTTAGGGACAACCGAAGCCATATATTTT	CASSLGTTEAIYF
-	TRBJ2-1	TRBV4-3	-	TGCGCCAGCAGCCCGTTCAGAGTCTTAACCTACAATGAGCAGTTCTTC	CASSPFRVLTYNEQFF
many	TRBJ2-3	TRBV7-6	-	TGTGCCAGCAGCCCTAACGACGATACGCAGTATTTT	CASSPNDDTQYF
-	TRBJ2-4	TRBV18	TRBD2	TGTGCCAGCTCACCCCAGGGACTAGCGGGGACCATCCAGTACTTC	CASSPQGLAGTIQYF
once	TRBJ1-6	TRBV11-3	TRBD1	TGTGCCAGCAGCGGCCGACAGGGTAGCAATTCACCCCTCCACTTT	CASSGRQGSNSPLHF
few	TRBJ1-1	TRBV5-1	-	TGCGCCAGCAGCTTGCATGGGTATACTGAAGCTTTCTTT	CASSLHGYTEAFF
many	TRBJ2-1	TRBV7-8	TRBD2	TGTGCCAGCAGCTTAGGTGGCGGGAGGGCCTCCTACAATGAGCAGTTCTTC	CASSLGGGRASYNEQFF
few	TRBJ2-3	TRBV7-2	-	TGTGCCAGCAGCTTACTGGGCTTTAGCACAGATACGCAGTATTTT	CASSLLGFSTDTQYF
-	TRBJ2-2	TRBV12-3/TRBV12-4	-	TGTGCCAGCAGTTTCGGGGCGGGGAACACCGGGGAGCTGTTTTTT	CASSFGAGNTGELFF
few	TRBJ1-1	TRBV7-9	-	TGTGCCAGCAGCTTCGGAGGTGAAGCTTTCTTT	CASSFGGEAFF
-	TRBJ1-6	TRBV6-2/TRBV6-3	-	TGTGCCAGCAGTTCGCAGGTGAATAATTCACCCCTCCACTTT	CASSSQVNNSPLHF
many	TRBJ2-1	TRBV7-8	-	TGTGCCAGCAGTAATAGGGGGCGGGAGCGGTCCTACAATGAGCAGTTCTTC	CASSNRGRERSYNEQFF
few	TRBJ2-7	TRBV19	TRBD1	TGTGCCAGTAGTATCCAGGGGGCCTACGAGCAGTACTTC	CASSIQGAYEQYF
-	TRBJ2-7	TRBV6-1	TRBD2	TGTGCCAGCAGTGTCCTAGCGGGAGGAACCTACGAGCAGTACTTC	CASSVLAGGTYEQYF
-	TRBJ2-5	TRBV20-1	-	TGCAGTGCTAGACTACCCGGGACGCCACAAGAGACCCAGTACTTC	CSARLPGTPQETQYF
few	TRBJ2-1	TRBV6-2/TRBV6-3	-	TGTGCCAGCAGTTTCCAACTAGGATCCAATGAGCAGTTCTTC	CASSFQLGSNEQFF
-	TRBJ2-7	TRBV5-1	-	TGCGCCAGCAGCCTGGAGATGGTAGGCGAGCAGTACTTC	CASSLEMVGEQYF